These 7 T cell receptor beta chains share one sample of origin, sequenced in a study of control samples from healthy donors and cancer patients. Clones were sequenced by immunoSEQ multiplex PCR, and TCRdb holds only the in-frame ones, with some missing. The data show 120,000 or so clones, with about 91% seen just once and roughly 8.7% held by the top ten. Source material: blood. The receptor source for this set is a man aged 18-30 years in good health.

This clone was seen a single time. For the CDR3, the DNA is TGTGCCAGCAGCGTGTCCGATGGGTATAGCAATCAGCCCCAGCATTTT. Protein: CASSVSDGYSNQPQHF. V and J are TRBV9 and TRBJ1-5; D unclear. CDR1 is SGDLS and CDR2 is YYNGEE in the germline V gene. The CDR3 length is 16 residues. The ends were cut back, 2 bases at V and 0 bases at J, with 12 bases in the middle.

This sequence joins TRBV12-3 or TRBV12-4 and TRBJ1-2; a weak D match, TRBD1 (6 bases). Trimming removed 5 bases from V and 7 bases from J, with 11 bases in between. The CDR3 loop spans 12 amino acids. In DNA, the CDR3 is TGTGCCAGCAGTCAAACAGGGCCTGGCTACACCTTC. Translated, it gives CASSQTGPGYTF.

The chain couples TRBV6-2 or TRBV6-3 to TRBJ1-6; D is ambiguous. This CDR3 region has 17 residues. Trimming shortened V by 4 bases and J by 0 bases, and 13 bases separated the two germline ends. Germline CDR1 MNHEY, CDR2 SVGEGT. CDR3 sequence (DNA): TGTGCCAGCAGTTTTCCCACCTCGAGCTCCTATAATTCACCCCTCCACTTT. Translated: CASSFPTSSSYNSPLHF.

This clone occurred a few times. This chain uses TRBV18 with TRBJ1-5, with D perhaps matching TRBD1 (5 bases). Per the germline V gene, CDR1 is KGHSH and CDR2 is LQKENI. The germline V and J ends were trimmed by 5 bases and 6 bases, with 11 bases remaining between them. This CDR3 contains 13 residues. The CDR3 sequence is CASSGARRQPQHF. The CDR3 DNA is TGTGCCAGCTCAGGGGCGCGGCGTCAGCCCCAGCATTTT. The entire variable domain, with the rest obtained from reference TRBV18 and TRBJ1-5, is as follows: NAGVMQNPRHLVRRRGQEARLRCSPMKGHSHVYWYRQLPEEGLKFMVYLQKENIIDESGMPKERFSAEFPKEGPSILRIQQVVRGDSAAYFCASSGARRQPQHFGDGTRLSIL.

The sample holds one count of this clone. The chain joins TRBV7-8 to TRBJ1-6; no clear D gene. Trimming pared 0 bases from V and 0 bases from J, leaving 12 bases between. The V gene's germline CDR1 is SGHVS and CDR2 FQNEAQ. The CDR3 spans 18 residues. CDR3 DNA sequence: TGTGCCAGCAGCTTAGCGGGTAGCGGGAGCTCCTATAATTCACCCCTCCACTTT. Its protein product is CASSLAGSGSSYNSPLHF.

V and J are TRBV20-1 and TRBJ1-2; D may be TRBD1 (5 bases). This CDR3 comprises 10 residues. V was shortened by 3 bases and J by 10 bases, with 9 bases between the two germline ends. In germline, CDR1 is DFQATT, CDR2 SNEGSKA (reference sequence). CDR3 loop: CSARFRDYTF. The CDR3 coding sequence is TGCAGTGCTAGGTTCAGGGACTACACCTTC.

This chain connects TRBV2 to TRBJ2-7; the D is unclear. Per the germline V gene, CDR1 is SNHLY and CDR2 is FYNNEI. The CDR3 sequence is 15 residues long. Trimming pared 2 bases from V and 1 base from J, leaving 12 bases between. CDR3 nucleotides: TGTGCCAGCAGTGAAAGCCCCCTGGGGTCCTACGAGCAGTACTTC. Encoded protein: CASSESPLGSYEQYF. The full variable domain, with the rest looked up from reference TRBV2 and TRBJ2-7, is EPEVTQTPSHQVTQMGQEVILRCVPISNHLYFYWYRQILGQKVEFLVSFYNNEISEKSEIFDDQFSVERPDGSNFTLKIRSTKLEDSAMYFCASSESPLGSYEQYFGPGTRLTVT.